A single sample gave rise to the 20 T cell receptor beta chains below, sequenced in a study of blood T cell repertoires in COVID-19. Produced via immunoSEQ multiplex PCR; TCRdb's table is partial and in-frame only. In the table there are around 470,000 clones, 90% of which are singletons. Sequencing was performed on PBMCs or T cells enriched from blood (not recorded which). The receptors were gathered from a man in his late teens or twenties who had recovered from COVID-19.

This rearrangement joins TRBV2 to TRBJ2-2; no clear D. CDR3 length equals 12 residues. Deletions cut 3 bases from V and 8 bases from J, with 7 bases between. The germline gives CDR1 SNHLY, CDR2 FYNNEI. The CDR3 DNA sequence: TGTGCCAGCAGTGATGACATAGGGGAGCTGTTTTTT. Its protein is CASSDDIGELFF.

The V and J genes are TRBV30 and TRBJ1-2; D perhaps matches TRBD1 (5 bases). CDR1 is GTSNPN and CDR2 is SVGIG in the germline V gene (reference sequence). Trimming pared 2 bases from V and 0 bases from J, leaving 13 bases between. The CDR3 covers 15 residues. CDR3 nucleotide sequence: TGTGCCTGGAGTATAGGGACTGCCACTAACTATGGCTACACCTTC. Its protein is CAWSIGTATNYGYTF.

The chain uses TRBV2 and TRBJ2-5; possible D gene TRBD2, 7 bases. The CDR3 runs to 14 residues. Between the trimmed V and J ends, which lost 6 bases and 9 bases, there was a span of 20 bases. Per germline, CDR1 SNHLY and CDR2 FYNNEI. In DNA, the CDR3 is TGTGCCAGCAGGACCAGGGAGGGGGGTTCGCCCCAGTACTTC. It yields the protein CASRTREGGSPQYF.

There are a few counts of this clone. V and J are TRBV28 and TRBJ1-5; 9 bases fit TRBD1. The CDR3 consists of 17 residues. Looked up from germline, CDR1 is MDHEN and CDR2 is SYDVKM. Germline trimming cut 3 bases from V and 2 bases from J; bases unmatched to any gene: 8. DNA of the CDR3: TGTGCCAGCAGTTTGGGGGGACAGGGTTTTGGCAATCAGCCCCAGCATTTT. Translated, it gives CASSLGGQGFGNQPQHF.

The gene calls are TRBV10-3 and TRBJ2-2, with 9 bases fitting TRBD2. The CDR3 extends over 18 amino acids. Unmatched junction bases numbered 14, after V lost 6 bases and J lost 3 bases. The germline gives CDR1 ENHRY, CDR2 SYGVKD. CDR3 coding DNA: TGTGCCATCAGCATTGTTGGGGCGGGAGGGCCCGACACCGGGGAGCTGTTTTTT. Its translation is CAISIVGAGGPDTGELFF.

J is TRBJ2-5 and V is TRBV19, with TRBD1 as a possible D gene (6 bases). The CDR3 length is 12 residues. V dropped 6 bases and J dropped 5 bases, with 10 bases sitting between them. CDR1 LNHDA and CDR2 SQIVND come from the germline V gene (reference sequence). This CDR3 reads CASSTGSETQYF. The CDR3 DNA reads as TGTGCCAGTAGCACAGGGTCGGAGACCCAGTACTTC.

The V and J genes are TRBV29-1 and TRBJ2-5, with 8 bases matching TRBD2. Germline loops: CDR1 SQVTM, CDR2 ANQGSEA. V was clipped by 7 bases and J by 2 bases; unmatched bases: 12. The length of the CDR3 is 15 residues. The CDR3 here is CSAKRTSLGQETQYF. CDR3 nucleotide sequence: TGCAGCGCCAAGAGGACTAGCCTGGGGCAAGAGACCCAGTACTTC.

The chain recombines TRBV3-1 (or the pseudogene TRBV3-2) with TRBJ1-5, with D unclear. V lost 0 bases, J lost 2 bases, and 11 bases lay in between. Germline loops: CDR1 LGHDT, CDR2 YNNKEL (reference sequence). The CDR3 totals 16 residues. The CDR3 region is CASSQDFNPGNQPQHF. The CDR3, as DNA: TGTGCCAGCAGCCAAGATTTTAACCCAGGCAATCAGCCCCAGCATTTT.

This chain uses TRBV12-5 with TRBJ1-1; D is unresolved. In germline, CDR1 is LGHNT, CDR2 FRNRAP. The CDR3 covers 13 residues. V lost 0 bases and J 10 bases, leaving 12 bases between the germline ends. Here the CDR3 DNA reads TGTGCTAGTGGTTTGGTAGCTCGGGGTCGAGCTTTCTTT. Amino acids: CASGLVARGRAFF.

This clone has just a few counts. The rearrangement links TRBV19 to TRBJ2-2; the match to TRBD1 covers 10 bases. The germline CDR1 and CDR2 sequences are LNHDA and SQIVND (reference sequence). V shed 6 bases, J shed 1 base, and the junction held 5 bases outside the gene matches. The CDR3 totals 16 residues. The chain's CDR3 is CASSPGTGENTGELFF. The CDR3, as DNA: TGTGCCAGTAGCCCAGGGACAGGGGAGAACACCGGGGAGCTGTTTTTT.

The genes are TRBV5-5 and TRBJ1-5; a weak D match, TRBD1 (5 bases). This CDR3 spans 13 amino acids. Trimming took off 4 bases at V and 2 bases at J, with 7 bases between the two ends. The germline V gene has CDR1 SGHKS and CDR2 YYEKEE (reference sequence). This chain's CDR3 is CASSDSGNQPQHF. The CDR3 nucleotides read TGTGCCAGCAGCGACAGTGGCAATCAGCCCCAGCATTTT.

This sequence joins TRBV4-1 and TRBJ1-5; D not certain. Germline values: CDR1 MGHRA, CDR2 YSYEKL. This CDR3 has 15 residues. V was shortened by 0 bases and J by 2 bases, with 8 bases between the two germline ends. The CDR3 DNA follows: TGCGCCAGCAGCCAAGATTCGGGAGGCAATCAGCCCCAGCATTTT. Its translation is CASSQDSGGNQPQHF.

The chain combines TRBV7-8 with TRBJ2-1; 7 nucleotides align to TRBD2. V dropped 5 bases and J dropped 4; count of bases not matched to a gene: 8. The CDR3 runs to 15 residues. The V gene's germline CDR1 is SGHVS and CDR2 FQNEAQ. CDR3 sequence reads: CASSISSGAYNEQFF. DNA for the CDR3: TGTGCCAGCAGCATCTCAAGCGGGGCATACAATGAGCAGTTCTTC.

The chain combines TRBV3-1 (or the pseudogene TRBV3-2) with TRBJ1-5; tentatively, D is TRBD1 (6 bases). Germline V lookup: CDR1 LGHDT, CDR2 YNNKEL (reference sequence). This CDR3 is 12 amino acids long. Trimming pared 3 bases from V and 11 bases from J, leaving 11 bases between. The DNA for the CDR3 is TGTGCCAGCAGCCAGGGTGGGGGCACCCAGCATTTT. Translation: CASSQGGGTQHF.

The chain carries TRBV19 and TRBJ1-1; D not resolved. This CDR3 spans 11 amino acids. Germline V gives CDR1 LNHDA, CDR2 SQIVND (reference sequence). V was pared by 7 bases and J by 2 bases, with 5 bases between. The DNA of the CDR3 is TGTGCCAGTACCCAAAACACTGAAGCTTTCTTT. As protein: CASTQNTEAFF. Full variable domain (rest looked up from reference TRBV19 and TRBJ1-1): DGGITQSPKYLFRKEGQNVTLSCEQNLNHDAMYWYRQDPGQGLRLIYYSQIVNDFQKGDIAEGYSVSREKKESFPLTVTSAQKNPTAFYLCASTQNTEAFFGQGTRLTVV.

The gene calls are TRBV19 and TRBJ1-6; TRBD1 agrees at 7 bases. Germline assignment: CDR1 LNHDA and CDR2 SQIVND (reference sequence). This CDR3 has 19 amino acids. With V trimmed by 6 bases and J by 0 bases, 14 bases remained unmatched. The CDR3: CASRRRSDRASSYNSPLHF. In DNA, the CDR3 is TGTGCCAGTAGGCGTCGGAGCGACAGGGCTAGCTCCTATAATTCACCCCTCCACTTT.

The DNA of the CDR3 is TGTGCCAGCGCACGGGGGGCCAGTGAAAAACTGTTTTTT. Translated, it gives CASARGASEKLFF. The V gene is TRBV25-1, the J gene TRBJ1-4, with D perhaps matching TRBD1 (6 bases). The germline V gene has CDR1 MGHDK and CDR2 SYGVNS. This CDR3 is built from 13 residues. Trimming cost V 8 bases and J 7 bases, with 14 bases left between them.

The V and J genes are TRBV10-3 and TRBJ1-5; D is perhaps TRBD1 (6 bases). The germline V and J ends were trimmed by 4 bases and 1 base, with 14 bases remaining between them. CDR1 ENHRY and CDR2 SYGVKD come from the germline V gene. This CDR3 comprises 16 residues. The CDR3 nucleotides read TGTGCCATCAGTGCGGGCAGGGGCGTGAGCAATCAGCCCCAGCATTTT. Translated, it gives CAISAGRGVSNQPQHF.

The rearrangement links TRBV19 to TRBJ2-7; D may be TRBD1 (6 bases). From germline, CDR1 is LNHDA and CDR2 SQIVND (reference sequence). The CDR3 extends over 15 amino acids. The V and J ends lost 3 bases and 3 bases respectively, with 15 bases between them. Written as DNA, the CDR3 is TGTGCCAGTAGTATGATCCCAGGGGCAATCTACGAGCAGTACTTC. It encodes CASSMIPGAIYEQYF.

This rearrangement joins TRBV27 to TRBJ1-1, with 12 positions matching TRBD1. The V and J ends lost 5 bases and 4 bases, in that order; junction bases with no gene match: 5. Germline V lookup: CDR1 MNHEY, CDR2 SMNVEV (reference sequence). The CDR3 sequence is 15 residues long. The CDR3 loop is CASSPGTGGFTEAFF. As DNA, the CDR3 is TGTGCCAGCAGTCCAGGGACAGGGGGCTTCACTGAAGCTTTCTTT.